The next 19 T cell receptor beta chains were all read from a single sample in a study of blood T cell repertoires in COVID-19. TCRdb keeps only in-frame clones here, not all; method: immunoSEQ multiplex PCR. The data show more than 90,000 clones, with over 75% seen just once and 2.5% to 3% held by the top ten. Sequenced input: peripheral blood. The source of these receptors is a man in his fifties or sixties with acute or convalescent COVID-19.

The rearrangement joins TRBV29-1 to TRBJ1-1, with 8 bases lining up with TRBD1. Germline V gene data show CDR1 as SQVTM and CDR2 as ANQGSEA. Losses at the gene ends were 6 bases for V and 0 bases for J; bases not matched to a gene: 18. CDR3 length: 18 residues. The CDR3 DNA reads TGCAGCGTCGTTGACTTGAGCAGGGGGCATGAATTGAACACTGAAGCTTTCTTT. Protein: CSVVDLSRGHELNTEAFF.

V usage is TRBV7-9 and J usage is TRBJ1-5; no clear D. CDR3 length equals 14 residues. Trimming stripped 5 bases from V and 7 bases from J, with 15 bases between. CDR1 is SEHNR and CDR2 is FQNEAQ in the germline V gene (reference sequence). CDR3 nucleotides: TGTGCCAGCAGCGAAAGCGGTGGAGGGCAGCCCCAGCATTTT. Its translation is CASSESGGGQPQHF. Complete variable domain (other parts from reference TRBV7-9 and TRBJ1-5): DTGVSQNPRHKITKRGQNVTFRCDPISEHNRLYWYRQTLGQGPEFLTYFQNEAQLEKSRLLSDRFSAERPKGSFSTLEIQRTEQGDSAMYLCASSESGGGQPQHFGDGTRLSIL.

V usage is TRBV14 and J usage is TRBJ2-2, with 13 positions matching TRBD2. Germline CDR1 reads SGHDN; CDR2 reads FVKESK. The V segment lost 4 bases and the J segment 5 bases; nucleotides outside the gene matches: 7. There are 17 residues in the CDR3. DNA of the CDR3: TGTGCCAGCAGCCCCGGACTAGCGGGAGCAAGGACCGGGGAGCTGTTTTTT. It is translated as CASSPGLAGARTGELFF. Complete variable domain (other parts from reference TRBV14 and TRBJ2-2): EAGVTQFPSHSVIEKGQTVTLRCDPISGHDNLYWYRRVMGKEIKFLLHFVKESKQDESGMPNNRFLAERTGGTYSTLKVQPAELEDSGVYFCASSPGLAGARTGELFFGEGSRLTVL.

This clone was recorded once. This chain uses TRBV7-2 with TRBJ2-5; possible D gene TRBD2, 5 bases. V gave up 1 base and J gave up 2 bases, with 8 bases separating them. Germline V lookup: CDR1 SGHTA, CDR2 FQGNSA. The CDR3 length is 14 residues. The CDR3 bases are TGTGCCAGCAGCTTAGATCCGGGGCAAGAGACCCAGTACTTC. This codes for CASSLDPGQETQYF.

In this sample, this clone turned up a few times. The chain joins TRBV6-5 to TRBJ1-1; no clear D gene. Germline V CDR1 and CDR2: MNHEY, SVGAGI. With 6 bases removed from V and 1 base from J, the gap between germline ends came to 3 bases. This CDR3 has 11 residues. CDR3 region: CASRRNTEAFF. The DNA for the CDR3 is TGTGCCAGCAGGAGGAACACTGAAGCTTTCTTT.

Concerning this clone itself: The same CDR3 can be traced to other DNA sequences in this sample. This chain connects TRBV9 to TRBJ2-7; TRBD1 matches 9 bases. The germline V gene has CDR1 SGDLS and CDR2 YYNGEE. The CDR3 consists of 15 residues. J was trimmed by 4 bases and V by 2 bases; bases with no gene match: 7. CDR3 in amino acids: CASSVAPGQGYEQYF. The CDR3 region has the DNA TGTGCCAGCAGCGTGGCACCGGGACAGGGATACGAGCAGTACTTC. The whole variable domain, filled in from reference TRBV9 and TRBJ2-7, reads DSGVTQTPKHLITATGQRVTLRCSPRSGDLSVYWYQQSLDQGLQFLIQYYNGEERAKGNILERFSAQQFPDLHSELNLSSLELGDSALYFCASSVAPGQGYEQYFGPGTRLTVT.

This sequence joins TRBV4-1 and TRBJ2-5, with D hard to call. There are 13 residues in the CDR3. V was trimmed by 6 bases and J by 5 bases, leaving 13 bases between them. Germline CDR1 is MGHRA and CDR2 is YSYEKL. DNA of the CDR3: TGCGCCAGCAGAGACCAGATCGGGGAGACCCAGTACTTC. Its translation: CASRDQIGETQYF.

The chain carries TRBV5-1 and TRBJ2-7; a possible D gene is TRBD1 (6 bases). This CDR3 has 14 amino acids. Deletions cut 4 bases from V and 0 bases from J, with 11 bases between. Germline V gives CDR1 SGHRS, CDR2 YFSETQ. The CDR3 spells CASSTTGYSYEQYF. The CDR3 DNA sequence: TGCGCCAGCAGCACGACAGGATACTCCTACGAGCAGTACTTC.

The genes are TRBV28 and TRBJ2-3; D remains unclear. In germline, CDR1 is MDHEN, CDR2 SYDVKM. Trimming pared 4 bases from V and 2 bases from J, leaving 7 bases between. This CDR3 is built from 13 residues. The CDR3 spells CASSSPSTDTQYF. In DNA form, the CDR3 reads TGTGCCAGCAGTTCCCCTTCCACAGATACGCAGTATTTT.

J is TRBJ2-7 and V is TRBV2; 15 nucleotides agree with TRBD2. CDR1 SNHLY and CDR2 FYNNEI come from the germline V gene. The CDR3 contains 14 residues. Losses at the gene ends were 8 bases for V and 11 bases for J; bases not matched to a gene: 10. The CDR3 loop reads CASRSVGLAGGEYF. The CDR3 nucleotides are TGTGCCAGCCGATCAGTAGGACTAGCGGGAGGGGAGTACTTC.

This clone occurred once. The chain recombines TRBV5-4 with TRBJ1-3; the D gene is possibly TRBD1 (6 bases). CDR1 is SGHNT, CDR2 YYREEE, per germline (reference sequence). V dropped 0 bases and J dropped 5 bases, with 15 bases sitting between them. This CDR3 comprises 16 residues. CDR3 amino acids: CASSLAGDIKRNTIYF. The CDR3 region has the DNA TGTGCCAGCAGCTTGGCAGGGGACATTAAGAGAAACACCATATATTTT.

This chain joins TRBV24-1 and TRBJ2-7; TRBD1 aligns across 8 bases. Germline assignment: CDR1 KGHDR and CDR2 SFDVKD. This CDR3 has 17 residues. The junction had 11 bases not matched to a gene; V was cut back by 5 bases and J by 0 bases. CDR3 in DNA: TGTGCCACCAGTGGCCCGACAGGGGAAAAATTCTCCTACGAGCAGTACTTC. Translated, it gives CATSGPTGEKFSYEQYF.

The CDR3: CASSYRGLTNTEAFF. CDR3 nucleotides: TGTGCCAGCAGTTACCGGGGACTGACGAACACTGAAGCTTTCTTT. V usage is TRBV6-5 and J usage is TRBJ1-1, with D possibly TRBD1 on 5 matching bases. The CDR3 runs to 15 residues. Germline assignment: CDR1 MNHEY and CDR2 SVGAGI. The V gene lost 2 bases and the J gene lost 1 base, with 11 bases spanning the gap.

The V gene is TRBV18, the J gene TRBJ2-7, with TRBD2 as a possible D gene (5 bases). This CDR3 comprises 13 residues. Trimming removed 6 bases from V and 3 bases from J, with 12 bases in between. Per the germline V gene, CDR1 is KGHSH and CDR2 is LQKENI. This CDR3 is CASSQDWDYEQYF. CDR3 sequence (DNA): TGTGCCAGCTCTCAGGACTGGGACTACGAGCAGTACTTC.

CDR3 sequence (DNA): TGTGCCAGCAGCCCCCCCTCGGGACAACTGGACGACCACGTGGAGACCCAGTACTTC. Its protein product is CASSPPSGQLDDHVETQYF. V is TRBV3-1 (or the pseudogene TRBV3-2) and J is TRBJ2-5, with D maybe TRBD1 (6 bases). CDR3 length equals 19 residues. Germline CDR1 reads LGHDT; CDR2 reads YNNKEL (reference sequence). Trimming removed 4 bases from V and 5 bases from J, with 29 bases in between.

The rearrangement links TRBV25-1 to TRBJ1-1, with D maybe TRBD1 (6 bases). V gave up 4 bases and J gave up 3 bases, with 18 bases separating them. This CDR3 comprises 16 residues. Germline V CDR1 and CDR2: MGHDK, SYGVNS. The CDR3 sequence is CASSGGEQGRDTEAFF. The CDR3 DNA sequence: TGTGCCAGCAGTGGGGGCGAACAGGGCCGGGACACTGAAGCTTTCTTT.

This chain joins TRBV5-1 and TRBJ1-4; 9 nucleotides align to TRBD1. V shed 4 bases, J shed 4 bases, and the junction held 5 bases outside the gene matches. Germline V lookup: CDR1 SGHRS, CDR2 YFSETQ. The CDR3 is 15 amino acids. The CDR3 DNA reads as TGCGCCAGCAGCCGGATGGGACAGGGTAATGAAAAACTGTTTTTT. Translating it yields CASSRMGQGNEKLFF.

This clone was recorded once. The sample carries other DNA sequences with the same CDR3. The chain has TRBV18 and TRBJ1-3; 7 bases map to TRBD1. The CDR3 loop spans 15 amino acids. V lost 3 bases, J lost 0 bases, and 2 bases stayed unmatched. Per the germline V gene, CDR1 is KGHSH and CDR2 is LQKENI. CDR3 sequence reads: CASSPDRASGNTIYF. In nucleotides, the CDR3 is TGTGCCAGCTCACCCGACAGGGCCTCTGGAAACACCATATATTTT. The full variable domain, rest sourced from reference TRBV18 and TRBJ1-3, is NAGVMQNPRHLVRRRGQEARLRCSPMKGHSHVYWYRQLPEEGLKFMVYLQKENIIDESGMPKERFSAEFPKEGPSILRIQQVVRGDSAAYFCASSPDRASGNTIYFGEGSWLTVV.

CDR3 region: CASRPWSGTEAFF. The CDR3 bases are TGTGCCAGCAGACCCTGGTCGGGCACTGAAGCTTTCTTT. The chain combines TRBV6-5 with TRBJ1-1; D gene unclear. Germline assignment: CDR1 MNHEY and CDR2 SVGAGI. Trimming took 6 bases from V and 4 from J, leaving 12 bases between them. There are 13 residues in the CDR3.